This TCR beta chain was sequenced for a study of OX40 agonist ivuxolimab in advanced cancers. At the level of the study: While on treatment, patients had intravenous ivuxolimab at 0.01 to 10 mg/kg every 2 weeks.

This CDR3 region has 14 residues. Germline V gene sequence: CDR1 MDHEN, CDR2 SYDVKM. V trimming: 3 bases; J trimming: 4 bases; junction bases outside the gene matches: 5. The data were produced by immunoSEQ multiplex PCR, yet TCRdb's version contains in-frame clones alone and is incomplete. The data show 45,000 to 65,000 clones, about 90% seen once. Here the sequenced sample was CD4+ or CD8+ T cells sorted from blood, taken in a trial of the OX40 agonist ivuxolimab. The gene calls are TRBV28 and TRBJ1-2, with TRBD1 matching 7 bases. This clonotype originated in an adult with an advanced solid tumor such as melanoma, head and neck, liver or kidney cancer. The CDR3 here is CASSFPGQTYGYTF. CDR3 DNA: TGTGCCAGCAGTTTCCCGGGACAGACCTATGGCTACACCTTC.